These 5 T cell receptor beta chains came from one sample sequenced in a study of blood T cell repertoires in COVID-19. TCRdb's copy holds only in-frame clones and misses some; the assay was immunoSEQ multiplex PCR. The top ten hold 10% to 15% of the sample, which has 95,000 to 110,000 clones, nearly 85% seen once. Source material: peripheral blood. These receptors all stem from a human donor in a cohort sampled during active or convalescent COVID-19.

This clone was seen once. The gene calls are TRBV28 and TRBJ1-2, with D unresolved. This CDR3 has 10 amino acids. Germline-derived CDR1 and CDR2 are MDHEN and SYDVKM. The V and J ends lost 11 bases and 8 bases respectively, with 12 bases between them. CDR3 loop: CAPPPRGYTF. In DNA, the CDR3 is TGTGCCCCTCCGCCGAGGGGCTACACCTTC.

Note on this clone: The germline gene is not matched at one end of the junction; a read error may be the cause. The chain joins TRBV7-9 to TRBJ2-7; 7 nucleotides line up with TRBD1. Germline CDR1 SEHNR, CDR2 FQNEAQ (reference sequence). The CDR3 sequence is 11 residues long. CDR3 sequence (DNA): TGTGCCAGCAGCTTAAAACAGGGGCTGAACTTC. This gives the protein CASSLKQGLNF.

This clone was observed a single time. This chain links TRBV28 with TRBJ2-7; 10 bases line up with TRBD1. The germline V gene encodes CDR1 MDHEN and CDR2 SYDVKM. The CDR3 runs 15 residues. Losses at the gene ends were 6 bases for V and 0 bases for J; bases not matched to a gene: 5. The CDR3: CASSLRDRGSYEQYF. CDR3 nucleotide sequence: TGTGCCAGCAGCCTTCGGGACAGGGGCTCCTACGAGCAGTACTTC.

This clone was found a few times. V is TRBV2 and J is TRBJ1-1, with 9 bases identical to TRBD1. V was pared by 6 bases and J by 1 base, with 3 bases of the junction left unmatched. Germline CDR1 reads SNHLY; CDR2 reads FYNNEI. This CDR3 comprises 14 residues. The CDR3 is CASRGQGGNTEAFF. In nucleotides, the CDR3 is TGTGCCAGCAGGGGACAGGGTGGGAACACTGAAGCTTTCTTT.

The chain recombines TRBV21-1 with TRBJ1-6. TRBV21-1 counts as a pseudogene. CDR3 length: 16 residues. The CDR3 DNA reads TGTGCCAGCAGCATTGAGGGAAACCCCCAGCATTCACCCCTCCACTTT. As protein: CASSIEGNPQHSPLHF.